A selection of T cell receptor beta chains follows, all from one sample in a study of blood T cell repertoires in COVID-19. Profiling relied on immunoSEQ multiplex PCR, and the TCRdb table lists in-frame clones only, not all of them. The table has some 320,000 clones, roughly 90% seen once. The sample taken for sequencing was PBMCs or T cells enriched from blood (not recorded which). These receptors were obtained from a woman between 50 and 59 years old who had been exposed to COVID-19. CDR3s include the opening cysteine and the closing phenylalanine or tryptophan. A D gene is named only where the DNA matches it firmly. Some rows mark clone size as missing; the rest say once, few, many or name a class of expanded clone.

v_call	clone_size	d_call	j_call	cdr3_nt	cdr3_aa
TRBV6-5	.	.	TRBJ2-7	TGTGCCAGCAGCATAAGCCGGGGTGCCTACGAGCAGTACTTC	CASSISRGAYEQYF
TRBV19	.	.	TRBJ1-2	TGTGCCAGTATGCCGACAGTTGGGCTTTTCTATGGCTACACCTTC	CASMPTVGLFYGYTF
TRBV29-1	.	TRBD1	TRBJ1-1	TGCAGCGTTGATCGACAGGGCTCCACTGAAGCTTTCTTT	CSVDRQGSTEAFF
TRBV19	.	.	TRBJ1-1	TGTGCCAGTAGTATAAGAGTAAGCGGGACACAGGGGAACACTGAAGCTTTCTTT	CASSIRVSGTQGNTEAFF
TRBV27	.	TRBD2	TRBJ2-3	TGTGCCAGCAGTTATGGCTCTAGCGGGATCCCAGATACGCAGTATTTT	CASSYGSSGIPDTQYF
TRBV4-1	few	.	TRBJ2-5	TGCGCCAGCAGCCAAGAGCTCCCACGAGGGAGGGAGACCCAGTACTTC	CASSQELPRGRETQYF
TRBV30	.	.	TRBJ2-5	TGTGCCTGGAGTACGGGACAATGGGAGACCCAGTACTTC	CAWSTGQWETQYF
TRBV3-1/TRBV3-2	.	TRBD2	TRBJ2-1	TGTGCCAGCAGCCGGGAGGGCAGTTACAATGAGCAGTTCTTC	CASSREGSYNEQFF
TRBV7-2	.	TRBD2	TRBJ2-5	TGTGCCAGCAGCTCGACTAGCGGGGGGCACCCCCAGTACTTC	CASSSTSGGHPQYF
TRBV12-3/TRBV12-4	.	.	TRBJ2-3	TGTGCCAGCAATAAGGGGGGCACAGATACGCAGTATTTT	CASNKGGTDTQYF
TRBV27	.	TRBD2	TRBJ2-1	TGTGCCAGCAGTTCCCGGACTAGCGGGCCAGGCCTAACCTACAATGAGCAGTTCTTC	CASSSRTSGPGLTYNEQFF
TRBV6-4	.	.	TRBJ1-1	TGTGCCAGCAGTGCTGACATGAACACTGAAGCTTTCTTT	CASSADMNTEAFF
TRBV10-3	.	TRBD1	TRBJ2-1	TGTGCCATCAGTGAGGGGGACAGGAGCTCCTACAATGAGCAGTTCTTC	CAISEGDRSSYNEQFF
TRBV28	.	.	TRBJ2-1	TGTGCCAGCAGTTTGCCGCCGTTACTTGGACAGCCCGGGAAATACAATGAGCAGTTCTTC	CASSLPPLLGQPGKYNEQFF
TRBV13	.	.	TRBJ2-1	TGTGCCAGCAGCCGTTGGACCCGTTCCGATTGGGGGCCCAATGAGCAGTTCTTC	CASSRWTRSDWGPNEQFF
TRBV7-2	.	TRBD1	TRBJ1-5	TGTGCCAGCAGCGAGTCTACAGGGGGTGTTCAGCCCCAGCATTTT	CASSESTGGVQPQHF
TRBV19	.	TRBD1	TRBJ1-2	TGTGCCAGTACCCGGGACAGGGGGCTGCACTATGGCTACACCTTC	CASTRDRGLHYGYTF
TRBV5-1	.	.	TRBJ1-2	TGCGCCAGCAGCTTGGAACAGGGTGGCTACACCTTC	CASSLEQGGYTF
TRBV5-5	.	TRBD1	TRBJ1-2	TGTGCCAGCAGCTTGGGGACAGGGGGTGAAGGAAACTATGGCTACACCTTC	CASSLGTGGEGNYGYTF
TRBV28	.	TRBD1	TRBJ1-6	TGTGCCAGCAGTCCCGGGACAGGGGGCAGGGACTCACCCCTCCACTTT	CASSPGTGGRDSPLHF
TRBV11-2	.	.	TRBJ1-3	TGTGCCAGCAGCTGGGCGGGGAACACCATATATTTT	CASSWAGNTIYF
TRBV7-8	.	.	TRBJ2-1	TGTGCCAGCAGCTTTGATCCCGGGAACAATGAGCAGTTCTTC	CASSFDPGNNEQFF
TRBV19	.	TRBD2	TRBJ2-3	TGTGCCAGTACCATGGGGGGGGTGGATACGCAGTATTTT	CASTMGGVDTQYF
TRBV28	.	TRBD1	TRBJ1-5	TGTGCCAGCTGGACAGGCCCCAATCAGCCCCAGCATTTT	CASWTGPNQPQHF
TRBV7-9	.	TRBD1	TRBJ1-3	TGTGCCAGCAGCTTACTCGGGACAGGGGCCTCTGGAAACACCATATATTTT	CASSLLGTGASGNTIYF
TRBV6-1	.	.	TRBJ1-6	TGTGCCAGCAGTGACGGGGGAACCTATAATTCACCCCTCCACTTT	CASSDGGTYNSPLHF
TRBV18	once	.	TRBJ1-5	TGTGCCAGCTCACCGGGCGGGGGGTTTCAGCCCCAGCATTTT	CASSPGGGFQPQHF
TRBV6-5	.	TRBD1	TRBJ1-4	TGTGCCAGCAATATTGCCGGGACAGCTGATGAAAAACTGTTTTTT	CASNIAGTADEKLFF
TRBV9	once	.	TRBJ2-1	TGTGCCAGCAGCGTAGGTCAGAACAATGAGCAGTTCTTC	CASSVGQNNEQFF
TRBV5-4	.	.	TRBJ2-6	TGTGCCAGCAGCGCAGGACTTGACTCTGGGGCCAACGTCCTGACTTTC	CASSAGLDSGANVLTF
TRBV5-1	.	TRBD1	TRBJ2-7	TGCGCCAGCAGCGAACGGGACAGGGGGTCCTACGAGCAGTACTTC	CASSERDRGSYEQYF
TRBV24-1	.	.	TRBJ2-7	TGTGCCACCAGTGATTCCCTAGGAGAACCCTACGAGCAGTACTTC	CATSDSLGEPYEQYF
TRBV5-8	.	TRBD1	TRBJ2-5	TGTGCCAGCAGCTTGGAGAGTTATACAGGGGGGTACCAAGAGACCCAGTACTTC	CASSLESYTGGYQETQYF
TRBV25-1	.	TRBD1	TRBJ1-5	TGTGCCAGCAGTGCGACGGACAGGGGTCAGCCCCAGCATTTT	CASSATDRGQPQHF
TRBV28	.	.	TRBJ1-2	TGTGCCAGCAGTTTATATCCCGAGACGGAGGGCTACACCTTC	CASSLYPETEGYTF
TRBV5-1	.	TRBD2	TRBJ2-1	TGCGCCAGCAGCTTGGCCGGACTAGCGGGGGATGAGCAGTTCTTC	CASSLAGLAGDEQFF
TRBV4-1	.	.	TRBJ1-5	TGCGCCAGCAGCCAAACAGGGATCGATAGCAATCAGCCCCAGCATTTT	CASSQTGIDSNQPQHF
TRBV10-3	.	TRBD1	TRBJ1-5	TGTGCCATCAGTAACGGACAGGGTCCAAATCAGCCCCAGCATTTT	CAISNGQGPNQPQHF
TRBV28	.	.	TRBJ2-7	TGTGCCAGCAAATGGGGGCGATCAACCTACGAGCAGTACTTC	CASKWGRSTYEQYF
TRBV11-3	.	TRBD2	TRBJ2-3	TGTGCCAGCAGCTCGGGGGGGGGCCGAGGCACAGATACGCAGTATTTT	CASSSGGGRGTDTQYF
TRBV28	.	TRBD1	TRBJ1-4	TGTGCCAGCAGTTTCTTAACGGGACAGTATGAAAAACTGTTTTTT	CASSFLTGQYEKLFF
TRBV25-1	.	TRBD1	TRBJ1-1	TGTGCCAGCAGTCGGCAGGGGGACACTGAAGCTTTCTTT	CASSRQGDTEAFF
TRBV24-1	.	TRBD1	TRBJ2-1	TGTGCCACCAGTGACTGGGGGGACAGGGGGGGAAATGAGCAGTTCTTC	CATSDWGDRGGNEQFF
TRBV3-1/TRBV3-2	.	TRBD1	TRBJ2-7	TGTGCCAGCAGCCAAGGGACAGGTGCCTTCGGCGAGCAGTACTTC	CASSQGTGAFGEQYF